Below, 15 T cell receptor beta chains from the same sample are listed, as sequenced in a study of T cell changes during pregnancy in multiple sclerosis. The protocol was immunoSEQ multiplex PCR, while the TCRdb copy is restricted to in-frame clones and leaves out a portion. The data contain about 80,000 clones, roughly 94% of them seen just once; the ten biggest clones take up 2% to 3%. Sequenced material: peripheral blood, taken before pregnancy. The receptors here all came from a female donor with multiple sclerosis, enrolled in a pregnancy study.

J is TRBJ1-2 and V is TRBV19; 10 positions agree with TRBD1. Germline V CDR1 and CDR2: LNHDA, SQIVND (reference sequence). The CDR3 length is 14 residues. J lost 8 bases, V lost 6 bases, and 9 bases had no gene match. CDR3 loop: CASRSSPTGGGYTF. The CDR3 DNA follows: TGTGCCAGTAGATCCTCCCCGACAGGGGGCGGCTACACCTTC.

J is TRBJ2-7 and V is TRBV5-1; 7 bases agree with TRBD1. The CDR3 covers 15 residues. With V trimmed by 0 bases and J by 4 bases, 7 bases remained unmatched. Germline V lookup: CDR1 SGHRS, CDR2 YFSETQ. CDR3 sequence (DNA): TGCGCCAGCAGCTTGGAGCGGACAGGCTTATACGAGCAGTACTTC. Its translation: CASSLERTGLYEQYF.

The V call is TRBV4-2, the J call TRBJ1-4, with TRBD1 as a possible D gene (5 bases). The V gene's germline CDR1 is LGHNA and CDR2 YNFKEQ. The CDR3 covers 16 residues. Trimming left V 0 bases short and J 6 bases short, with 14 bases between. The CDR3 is CASSQEGSWGDEKLFF. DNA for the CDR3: TGTGCCAGCAGCCAAGAAGGCTCGTGGGGGGATGAAAAACTGTTTTTT.

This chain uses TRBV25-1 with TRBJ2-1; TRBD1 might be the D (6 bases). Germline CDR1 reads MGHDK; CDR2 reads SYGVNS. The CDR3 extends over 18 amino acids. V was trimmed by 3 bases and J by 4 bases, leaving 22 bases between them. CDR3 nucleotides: TGTGCCAGCAGTGATCCCCCGGCCTGGGCCAGGGGTTACAATGAGCAGTTCTTC. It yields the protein CASSDPPAWARGYNEQFF.

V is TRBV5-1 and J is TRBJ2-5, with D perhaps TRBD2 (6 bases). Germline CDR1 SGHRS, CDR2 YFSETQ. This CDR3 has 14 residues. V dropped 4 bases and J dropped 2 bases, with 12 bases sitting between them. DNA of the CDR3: TGCGCCAGCAGCAGGGACTGGGGGCAAGAGACCCAGTACTTC. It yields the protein CASSRDWGQETQYF.

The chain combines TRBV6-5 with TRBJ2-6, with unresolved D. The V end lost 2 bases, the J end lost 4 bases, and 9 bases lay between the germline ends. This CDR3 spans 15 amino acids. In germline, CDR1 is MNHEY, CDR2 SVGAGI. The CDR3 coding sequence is TGTGCCAGCAGTTACGAGGAGTCAGGGGCCAACGTCCTGACTTTC. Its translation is CASSYEESGANVLTF.

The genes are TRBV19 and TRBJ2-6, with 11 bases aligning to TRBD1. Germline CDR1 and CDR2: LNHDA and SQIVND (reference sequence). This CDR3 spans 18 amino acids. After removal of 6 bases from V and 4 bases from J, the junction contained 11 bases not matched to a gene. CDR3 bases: TGTGCCAGTAGGCCGGCCGGGACAGGGGGAACGGGGGCCAACGTCCTGACTTTC. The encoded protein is CASRPAGTGGTGANVLTF.

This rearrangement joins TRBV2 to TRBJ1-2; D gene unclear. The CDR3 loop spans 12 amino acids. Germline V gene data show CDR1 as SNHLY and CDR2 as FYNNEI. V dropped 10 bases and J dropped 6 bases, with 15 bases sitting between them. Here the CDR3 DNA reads TGTGCCACCCTAGGCGGCGCAAATGGCTACACCTTC. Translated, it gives CATLGGANGYTF.

The CDR3 sequence: CASSPLAGAQGDNEQFF. CDR3 coding DNA: TGTGCCAGCAGTCCTCTAGCGGGAGCCCAAGGGGACAATGAGCAGTTCTTC. This chain links TRBV28 with TRBJ2-1; 10 bases align to TRBD2. The CDR3 has 17 amino acids. V lost 5 bases, J lost 5 bases, and 12 bases stayed unmatched. Germline V gene data show CDR1 as MDHEN and CDR2 as SYDVKM.

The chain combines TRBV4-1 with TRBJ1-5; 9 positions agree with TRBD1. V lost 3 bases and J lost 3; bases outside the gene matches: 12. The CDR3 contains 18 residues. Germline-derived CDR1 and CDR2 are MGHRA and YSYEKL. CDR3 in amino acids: CASSQYTGTGFYNQPQHF. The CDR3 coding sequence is TGCGCCAGCAGCCAGTATACCGGGACAGGGTTTTACAATCAGCCCCAGCATTTT.

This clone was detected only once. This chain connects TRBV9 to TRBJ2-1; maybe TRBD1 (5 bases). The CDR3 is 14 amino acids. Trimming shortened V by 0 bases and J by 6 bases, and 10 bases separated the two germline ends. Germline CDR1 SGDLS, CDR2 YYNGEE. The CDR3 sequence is CASSVDGAGNEQFF. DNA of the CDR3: TGTGCCAGCAGCGTAGATGGGGCCGGCAATGAGCAGTTCTTC.

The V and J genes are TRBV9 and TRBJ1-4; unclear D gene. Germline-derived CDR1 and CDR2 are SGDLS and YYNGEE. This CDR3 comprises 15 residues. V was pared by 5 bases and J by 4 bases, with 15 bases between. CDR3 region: CASSLNADYNEKLFF. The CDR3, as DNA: TGTGCCAGCAGTCTGAACGCGGATTATAATGAAAAACTGTTTTTT.

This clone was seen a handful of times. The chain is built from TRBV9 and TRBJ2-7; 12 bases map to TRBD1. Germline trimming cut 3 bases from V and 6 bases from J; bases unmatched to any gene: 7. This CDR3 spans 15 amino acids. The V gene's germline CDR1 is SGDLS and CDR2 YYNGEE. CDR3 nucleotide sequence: TGTGCCAGCAGCGCCACGGGGACAGGGGGCGGCGAGCAGTACTTC. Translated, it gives CASSATGTGGGEQYF.

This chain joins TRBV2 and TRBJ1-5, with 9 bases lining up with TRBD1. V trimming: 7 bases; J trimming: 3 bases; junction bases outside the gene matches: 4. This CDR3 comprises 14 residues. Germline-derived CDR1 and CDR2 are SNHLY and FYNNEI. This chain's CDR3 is CASTQGAVNQPQHF. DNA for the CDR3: TGTGCCAGCACACAGGGGGCCGTCAATCAGCCCCAGCATTTT.

The CDR3 loop is CASSRAGAGGNQPQHF. As DNA, the CDR3 is TGTGCCAGCAGCCGTGCGGGGGCAGGGGGCAATCAGCCCCAGCATTTT. The chain carries TRBV28 and TRBJ1-5; TRBD1 might be the D (6 bases). Germline V CDR1 and CDR2: MDHEN, SYDVKM. The CDR3 has 16 amino acids. V was trimmed by 6 bases and J by 2 bases, leaving 17 bases between them. Drawing the rest from reference TRBV28 and TRBJ1-5, the complete variable domain is DVKVTQSSRYLVKRTGEKVFLECVQDMDHENMFWYRQDPGLGLRLIYFSYDVKMKEKGDIPEGYSVSREKKERFSLILESASTNQTSMYLCASSRAGAGGNQPQHFGDGTRLSIL.